Listed here are 27 T cell receptor beta chains from one sample, sequenced in a study of identical twins. TCRdb analysed the 5' RACE reads with MiXCR anew, one entry per CDR3 protein. Among 230,000 or so distinct CDR3 sequences listed, roughly 8% were seen once. The sample was also linked to a second study, of yellow fever vaccine responses in identical twins.

Specimen: CD8+ T cells sorted from blood. The receptors derive from a woman under 30 in good health.

The V call is TRBV28, the J call TRBJ2-2, with D unresolved. V dropped 4 bases and J dropped 1 base, with 10 bases sitting between them. Germline values: CDR1 MDHEN, CDR2 SYDVKM. The CDR3 is 15 residues long. The chain's CDR3 is CASSSRVRNTGELFF. As DNA, the CDR3 is TGTGCCAGCAGTTCAAGGGTCAGGAACACCGGGGAGCTGTTTTTT.

A few counts support this clonotype. V is TRBV12-3 or TRBV12-4 and J is TRBJ1-1, with 8 positions matching TRBD1. CDR3 length equals 18 residues. With V trimmed by 7 bases and J by 1 base, 17 bases remained unmatched. CDR3 region: CASNLFSRGTGQNTEAFF. The CDR3 bases are TGTGCCAGCAATCTATTCTCGAGAGGGACAGGACAGAACACTGAAGCTTTCTTT.

The DNA for the CDR3 is TGTGCCAGCAGTCTGGGGACTAGCGGGATGGGATACGAGCAGTACTTC. Encoded protein: CASSLGTSGMGYEQYF. The chain carries TRBV3-1 and TRBJ2-7; the match to TRBD2 covers 13 bases. The CDR3 has 16 residues. The J segment lost 4 bases and the V segment lost 6 bases, leaving 9 bases of the junction unmatched. Germline lookup yields CDR1 LGHDT and CDR2 YNNKEL (reference sequence).

This clonotype was detected ten times or more. This chain joins TRBV10-3 and TRBJ2-3; TRBD2 matches at 11 bases. V shed 2 bases, J shed 2 bases, and the junction held 6 bases outside the gene matches. The CDR3 is made up of 17 amino acids. Germline CDR1 and CDR2: ENHRY and SYGVKD. The CDR3: CAISENLAGGPTDTQYF. DNA of the CDR3: TGTGCCATCAGTGAGAATCTAGCGGGGGGCCCCACAGATACGCAGTATTTT.

This clonotype appeared a few times. The gene calls are TRBV7-3 and TRBJ2-5; TRBD1 agrees at 11 bases. CDR1 is SGHTA, CDR2 FQGTGA, per germline. The CDR3 has 15 amino acids. With 4 bases clipped from V and 4 bases from J, the junction kept 5 bases outside the gene matches. CDR3 in amino acids: CASSSVGQGAETQYF. In DNA form, the CDR3 reads TGTGCCAGCAGCTCGGTCGGACAGGGGGCAGAGACCCAGTACTTC.

This clonotype ranks as medium-sized. The rearrangement joins TRBV4-3 to TRBJ2-7, with a tentative D call TRBD1 (5 bases). Germline values: CDR1 LGHNA, CDR2 YSLEER. V dropped 3 bases and J dropped 0 bases, with 12 bases sitting between them. The CDR3 spans 15 residues. CDR3 DNA sequence: TGCGCCAGCAGCCAGATCAGGGAACCCTCCTACGAGCAGTACTTC. Its translation is CASSQIREPSYEQYF.

There are a few counts of this clonotype. This chain joins TRBV12-3 or TRBV12-4 and TRBJ2-1; no reliable D call. V was cut by 4 bases and J by 0 bases, with 10 bases left in between. This CDR3 contains 15 residues. CDR3 DNA: TGTGCCAGCAGTTCCGACCTATCCTCCTACAATGAGCAGTTCTTC. Translation gives CASSSDLSSYNEQFF.

This clonotype was detected a few times. The chain uses TRBV29-1 and TRBJ2-7, with TRBD2 matching 9 bases. After removal of 7 bases from V and 6 bases from J, the junction contained 13 bases not matched to a gene. CDR3 length: 14 amino acids. CDR1 is SQVTM, CDR2 ANQGSEA, per germline. The CDR3 nucleotides are TGCAGCGCCCTCGGGGGCGGGAGGGCCCTCGAGCAGTACTTC. It codes for CSALGGGRALEQYF.

This clonotype was counted many times. This chain uses TRBV27 with TRBJ1-5; tentative D call: TRBD1 (5 bases). Trimming shortened V by 6 bases and J by 5 bases, and 20 bases separated the two germline ends. Germline CDR1 reads MNHEY; CDR2 reads SMNVEV (reference sequence). The CDR3 consists of 16 residues. The CDR3 is CASRTTGHAEHQPQHF. The DNA for the CDR3 is TGTGCCAGCAGGACAACAGGTCACGCTGAACATCAGCCCCAGCATTTT.

This clonotype was observed a few times. The V and J genes are TRBV5-1 and TRBJ2-1, with D maybe TRBD2 (5 bases). Germline assignment: CDR1 SGHRS and CDR2 YFSETQ. V was pared by 5 bases and J by 7 bases, with 22 bases between. The CDR3 length is 16 residues. Here the CDR3 DNA reads TGCGCCAGCAGACCCCCAAACCGGACCCCGGGGAATGAGCAGTTCTTC. The encoded protein is CASRPPNRTPGNEQFF.

The J gene is TRBJ1-1, the V gene TRBV29-1, with D possibly TRBD1 on 6 matching bases. V shed 4 bases and J shed 2 bases, with 11 bases lying between them. The CDR3 totals 13 residues. Per germline, CDR1 SQVTM and CDR2 ANQGSEA. CDR3 sequence: CSVAWGANTEAFF. CDR3 DNA: TGCAGCGTTGCTTGGGGGGCCAACACTGAAGCTTTCTTT.

This clonotype was counted between two and nine times. J is TRBJ2-3 and V is TRBV11-2; 9 bases are shared with TRBD2. J gave up 2 bases and V 0 bases, and 9 bases lay outside the gene matches. The CDR3 loop spans 18 amino acids. Germline V CDR1 and CDR2: SGHAT, FQNNGV. The CDR3 region is CASSLEAGGPGVTDTQYF. The CDR3 nucleotides read TGTGCCAGCAGCTTAGAGGCGGGAGGGCCGGGAGTCACAGATACGCAGTATTTT.

This clonotype was counted ten times or more. V gene TRBV7-8 combines with J gene TRBJ2-5; 8 positions match TRBD2. The CDR3 totals 15 residues. From germline, CDR1 is SGHVS and CDR2 FQNEAQ. The ends lost 1 base at V and 8 bases at J; junction bases unmatched: 9. The CDR3 loop is CASSLVSGGRNTQYF. CDR3 coding DNA: TGTGCCAGCAGCTTAGTTTCCGGCGGGAGGAATACCCAGTACTTC.

V and J are TRBV28 and TRBJ1-5; unclear D gene. With 5 bases removed from V and 0 bases from J, the gap between germline ends came to 8 bases. This CDR3 comprises 14 residues. Per the germline V gene, CDR1 is MDHEN and CDR2 is SYDVKM. Written as DNA, the CDR3 is TGTGCCAGCAGTCGTACGGATAGCAATCAGCCCCAGCATTTT. As protein: CASSRTDSNQPQHF. The full variable domain, its missing parts supplied by reference TRBV28 and TRBJ1-5, is DVKVTQSSRYLVKRTGEKVFLECVQDMDHENMFWYRQDPGLGLRLIYFSYDVKMKEKGDIPEGYSVSREKKERFSLILESASTNQTSMYLCASSRTDSNQPQHFGDGTRLSIL.

The rearrangement joins TRBV24-1 to TRBJ1-1; 9 positions agree with TRBD1. This CDR3 region has 13 residues. Per the germline V gene, CDR1 is KGHDR and CDR2 is SFDVKD. J gave up 12 bases and V 3 bases, and 7 bases lay outside the gene matches. CDR3 sequence (DNA): TGTGCCACCAGTGATCCCGGGACAGGGAAATCTTTCTTT. This encodes CATSDPGTGKSFF.

The J gene is TRBJ2-3, the V gene TRBV5-1, with 9 bases that match TRBD2. The trim removed 4 bases at V and 1 base at J, leaving 13 bases unmatched. The CDR3 is 18 amino acids. CDR1 and CDR2 (germline): SGHRS, YFSETQ. CDR3 DNA: TGCGCCAGCAGCCCCCGGGGTAGCGGGAGACGGGGCACAGATACGCAGTATTTT. Its translation is CASSPRGSGRRGTDTQYF.

This clonotype was counted ten times or more. The chain has TRBV21-1 and TRBJ2-3. TRBV21-1 counts as a pseudogene. The CDR3 spans 12 residues. The CDR3 DNA follows: TGTGCCAGCAGCAAAAACACAGATACGCAGTATTTT. As protein: CASSKNTDTQYF.

The J gene is TRBJ2-7, the V gene TRBV20-1, with TRBD1 matching over 7 bases. The V and J ends lost 3 bases and 1 base, in that order; junction bases with no gene match: 12. The CDR3 consists of 16 residues. Germline-derived CDR1 and CDR2 are DFQATT and SNEGSKA (reference sequence). CDR3 DNA: TGCAGTGCTAGCGATTTTAGGGGACAGCTATCCTACGAGCAGTACTTC. It is translated as CSASDFRGQLSYEQYF.

This clonotype was picked up a small number of times. The rearrangement uses TRBV5-4 and TRBJ2-7; 7 bases line up with TRBD2. The CDR3 extends over 16 amino acids. The V gene's germline CDR1 is SGHNT and CDR2 YYREEE (reference sequence). The junction had 13 bases not matched to a gene; V was cut back by 3 bases and J by 4 bases. The CDR3 coding sequence is TGTGCCAGCAGCTCCTTCGCTACGGGAGGAGGATACGAGCAGTACTTC. Translating it yields CASSSFATGGGYEQYF.

The chain carries TRBV9 and TRBJ2-3; D is undetermined. Trimming removed 5 bases at V and 2 bases at J, with 6 bases between. The CDR3 has 12 amino acids. Germline V gene lookup returns CDR1 SGDLS and CDR2 YYNGEE. The CDR3 nucleotides read TGTGCCAGCAGACCGTACACAGATACGCAGTATTTT. Amino acids: CASRPYTDTQYF.

In its sample, this clonotype was seen many times. The V and J genes are TRBV4-2 and TRBJ2-3, with 12 bases matching TRBD2. The length of the CDR3 is 18 residues. Germline trimming cut 0 bases from V and 4 bases from J; bases unmatched to any gene: 8. Looked up from germline, CDR1 is LGHNA and CDR2 is YNFKEQ. CDR3: CASSQEVASGRAADTQYF. The CDR3 region has the DNA TGTGCCAGCAGCCAAGAAGTCGCTAGCGGGAGGGCCGCAGATACGCAGTATTTT.

This clonotype was counted at least ten times. The chain employs TRBV12-3 or TRBV12-4 and TRBJ2-7, with TRBD1 matching over 7 bases. The V gene end was trimmed by 4 bases and the J gene end by 0 bases; junction bases not matched to a gene: 0. The CDR3 is made up of 13 amino acids. In DNA form, the CDR3 reads TGTGCCAGCAGTTGGGACAGCTCCTACGAGCAGTACTTC. This gives the protein CASSWDSSYEQYF.

The chain joins TRBV6-2 or TRBV6-3 to TRBJ2-1, with D uncertain. The V gene lost 2 bases and the J gene lost 2 bases, with 13 bases spanning the gap. This CDR3 is built from 16 residues. The germline V gene encodes CDR1 MNHEY and CDR2 SVGEGT. Written as DNA, the CDR3 is TGTGCCAGCAGTTACCTGGGGTCCCGAACCTACAATGAGCAGTTCTTC. Translating it yields CASSYLGSRTYNEQFF.

This clonotype was recorded many times. The rearrangement links TRBV7-9 to TRBJ1-2; D ambiguous. The CDR3 runs to 14 residues. Trimming cost V 1 base and J 5 bases, with 11 bases left between them. Per germline, CDR1 SEHNR and CDR2 FQNEAQ (reference sequence). The DNA of the CDR3 is TGTGCCAGCAGCTTAGGGCATCAATTGTATGGCTACACCTTC. It yields the protein CASSLGHQLYGYTF.

The chain links TRBV9 to TRBJ2-5; 9 bases are a match to TRBD2. This CDR3 comprises 15 residues. CDR1 and CDR2 (germline): SGDLS, YYNGEE. With V trimmed by 2 bases and J by 1 base, 3 bases remained unmatched. CDR3 sequence (DNA): TGTGCCAGCAGCGTTTCAGCGGGAGGCCAAGAGACCCAGTACTTC. Residues: CASSVSAGGQETQYF.

This clonotype was counted between two and nine times. The junction departs from the called germline gene at one end, perhaps through a read error. The V call is TRBV7-9, the J call TRBJ2-7, with 10 bases aligning to TRBD2. CDR1 SEHNR and CDR2 FQNEAQ come from the germline V gene (reference sequence). This CDR3 has 17 residues. The CDR3 bases are TGTGCCAGCAGCTTTCTAACAGCGGGAGGGCCCTCCTACGAGGAGTACTTC. Translated: CASSFLTAGGPSYEEYF.

This clonotype has a handful of counts. V gene TRBV15 combines with J gene TRBJ2-5; D gene ambiguous. CDR1 and CDR2 from the germline V gene are LNHNV and YYDKDF (reference sequence). Trimming left V 0 bases short and J 1 base short, with 6 bases between. The CDR3 is 14 residues long. CDR3 nucleotides: TGTGCCACCAGCAGAGAGCACAGCCAAGAGACCCAGTACTTC. This codes for CATSREHSQETQYF. The complete variable domain, with remaining parts taken from reference TRBV15 and TRBJ2-5, reads DAMVIQNPRYQVTQFGKPVTLSCSQTLNHNVMYWYQQKSSQAPKLLFHYYDKDFNNEADTPDNFQSRRPNTSFCFLDIRSPGLGDTAMYLCATSREHSQETQYFGPGTRLLVL.